This TCR beta chain stems from a study of CD8 T cells in Susac syndrome. Reverse transcription of roughly 0.45 to 1 ug RNA was performed with random hexamers. The CDR3 of TCR beta was amplified by immunoSEQ multiplex PCR across 54 Vbeta and 13 Jbeta. Each CDR3 protein gets one entry after TCRdb re-called the immunoSEQ multiplex PCR reads with MiXCR. The table includes approximately 150,000 distinct CDR3 sequences, over 75% detected once. CD8+ and CD4+ T cells were negatively isolated; TEMRA cells were FACS-enriched. The CDR3 has 13 amino acids. Per germline, CDR1 GTSNPN and CDR2 SVGIG (reference sequence). Trimming removed 2 bases at V and 4 bases at J, with 11 bases between.

This TCR was sampled from a human donor with multiple sclerosis. The rearrangement joins TRBV30 to TRBJ1-1; possibly TRBD1 for D (5 bases). Source material: CD8+ T cells from PBMCs. The CDR3 sequence: CAWSKTVGTEAFF. The CDR3 DNA reads TGTGCCTGGAGTAAGACAGTGGGCACTGAAGCTTTCTTT.